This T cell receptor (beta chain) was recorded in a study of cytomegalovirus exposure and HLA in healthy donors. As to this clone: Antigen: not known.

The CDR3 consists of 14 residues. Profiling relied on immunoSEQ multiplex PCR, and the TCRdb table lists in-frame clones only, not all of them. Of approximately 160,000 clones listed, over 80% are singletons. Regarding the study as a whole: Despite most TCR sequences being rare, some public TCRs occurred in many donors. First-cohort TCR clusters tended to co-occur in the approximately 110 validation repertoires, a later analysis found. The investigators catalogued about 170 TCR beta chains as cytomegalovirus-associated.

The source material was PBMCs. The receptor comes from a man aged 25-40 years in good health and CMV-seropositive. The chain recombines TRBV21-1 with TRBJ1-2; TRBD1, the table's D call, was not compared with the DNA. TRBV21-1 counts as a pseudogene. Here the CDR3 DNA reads TGTGCCAGCAGCAACTCACAGGCCCACTATGGCTACACCTTC. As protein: CASSNSQAHYGYTF.